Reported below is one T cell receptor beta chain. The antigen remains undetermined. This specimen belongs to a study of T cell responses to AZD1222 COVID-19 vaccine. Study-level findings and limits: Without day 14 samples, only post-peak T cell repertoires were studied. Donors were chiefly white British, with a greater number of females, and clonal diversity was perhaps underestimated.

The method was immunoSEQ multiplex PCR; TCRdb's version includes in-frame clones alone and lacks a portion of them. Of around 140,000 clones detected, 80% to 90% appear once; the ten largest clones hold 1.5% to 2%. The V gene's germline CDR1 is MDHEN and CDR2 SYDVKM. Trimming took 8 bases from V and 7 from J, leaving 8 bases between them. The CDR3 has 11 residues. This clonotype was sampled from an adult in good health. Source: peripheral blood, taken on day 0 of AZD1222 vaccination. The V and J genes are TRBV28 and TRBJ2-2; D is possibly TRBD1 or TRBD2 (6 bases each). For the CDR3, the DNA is TGTGCCAGCGAGGGGGGCGGGGAGCTGTTTTTT. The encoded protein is CASEGGGELFF.